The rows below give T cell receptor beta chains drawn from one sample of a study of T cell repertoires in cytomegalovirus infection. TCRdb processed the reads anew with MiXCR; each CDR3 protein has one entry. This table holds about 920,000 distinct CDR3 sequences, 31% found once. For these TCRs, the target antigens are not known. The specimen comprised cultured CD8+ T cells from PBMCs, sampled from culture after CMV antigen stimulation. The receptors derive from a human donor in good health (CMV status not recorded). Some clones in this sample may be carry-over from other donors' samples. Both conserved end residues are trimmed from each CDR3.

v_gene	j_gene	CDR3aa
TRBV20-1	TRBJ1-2	SAPVTWTGPPNYGYT
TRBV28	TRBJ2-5	ASSLGGGASRETQY
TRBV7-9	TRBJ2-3	ASSPSTGITDTQY
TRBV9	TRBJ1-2	ASSAPGQGFIYGYT
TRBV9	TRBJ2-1	ASSQGWIGQGDLDEQF
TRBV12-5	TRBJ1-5	ASGLPPGGRLGNQPQH
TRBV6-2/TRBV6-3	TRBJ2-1	ASSYLAGWINEQF
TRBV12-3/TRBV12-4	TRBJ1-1	ASSFLQGDTEAF
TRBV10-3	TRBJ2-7	AISKTLAGIPYEQY
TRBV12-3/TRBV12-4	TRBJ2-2	ASSFLLQGLYSGELF
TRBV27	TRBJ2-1	ASSPKGRSLDEQF
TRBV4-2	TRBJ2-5	ASSQDPGLAGGKETQY
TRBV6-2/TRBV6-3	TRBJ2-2	ASSLYIDTGELF
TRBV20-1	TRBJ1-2	SADPPGQNYGYT
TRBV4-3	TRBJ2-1	ASSQDVQKVNYNEQF
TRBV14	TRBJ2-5	ASSQEGRGPQETQY
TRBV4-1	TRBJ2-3	ASSPSGTSKNTQY
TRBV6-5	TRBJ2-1	ASSSILAGGNEQF
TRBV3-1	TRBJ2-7	ASKMQGTYEQY
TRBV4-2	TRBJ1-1	ASSQESTAPNTEAF
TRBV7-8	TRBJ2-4	ASSLVGRTGQNIQY
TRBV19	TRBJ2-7	ASSIVGGSYEQY
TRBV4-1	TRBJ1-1	ASSQEGIMNTEAF
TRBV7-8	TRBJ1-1	ASSLYALGGTEAF
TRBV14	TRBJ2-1	ATSRDRVNEQF
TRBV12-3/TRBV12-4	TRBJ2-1	ASSPLAIEQF
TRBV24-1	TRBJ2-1	ATSSLKVWNEQF
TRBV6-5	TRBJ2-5	ASSYSVGVWETQY